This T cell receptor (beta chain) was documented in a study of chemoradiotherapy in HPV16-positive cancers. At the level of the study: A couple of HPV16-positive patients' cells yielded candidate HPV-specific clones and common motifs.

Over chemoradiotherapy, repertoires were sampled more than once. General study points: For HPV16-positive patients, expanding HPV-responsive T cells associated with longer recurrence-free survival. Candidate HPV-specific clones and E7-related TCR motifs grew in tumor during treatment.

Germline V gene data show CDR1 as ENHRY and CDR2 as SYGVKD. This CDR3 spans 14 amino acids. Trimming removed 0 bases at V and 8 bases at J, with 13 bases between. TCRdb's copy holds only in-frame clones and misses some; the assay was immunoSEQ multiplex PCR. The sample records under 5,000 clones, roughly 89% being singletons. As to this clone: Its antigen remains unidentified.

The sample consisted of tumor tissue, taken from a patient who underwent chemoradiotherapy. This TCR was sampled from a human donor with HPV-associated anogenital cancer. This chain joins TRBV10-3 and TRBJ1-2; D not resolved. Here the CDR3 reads CAISESLSSAGYTF. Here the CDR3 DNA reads TGTGCCATCAGTGAGTCCCTTTCTTCGGCAGGCTACACCTTC.